The sequence of this T cell receptor beta chain was determined in a study of cytomegalovirus exposure and HLA in healthy donors (dated by TCRdb to 2017 to 2019). Turning to the overall study: According to an earlier analysis of a few hundred of the donors, 150 million to 200 million T cells yielded 117 million unique TCR beta sequences and about 300 Gb of sequence data. The number of typed donors differed by locus: about 620-640 for A, B, C, DRB1 and DQB1; 522 for DQA1; roughly 600 for DPA1; and around 450 for DPB1. To decide whether each TCR beta V gene segment behaved as functional or pseudogenic, an earlier analysis of some 540 of the donors relied on high-throughput TCR beta sequencing. The T cell repertoires of some 700 subjects were profiled by immunosequencing and related to cytomegalovirus serostatus. Both class I and class II loci were covered by HLA typing, at four-digit resolution. Rather than using new phenotypic data, the later analysis identified candidate immune exposures from TCR beta sequences and from how often those sequences occurred across donors. In a later genetic analysis, genome-wide SNP genotypes for about three fifths of the 666 donors were used, and that subset was treated as a discovery cohort. Alongside the repertoire data, information on donor age, sex, ethnicity and CMV serostatus was compiled. In a later analysis, previously published TCR beta repertoires from some 640 donors were re-analyzed and high-resolution HLA genotyping was added so that TCR occurrence patterns could be studied. Of the roughly 390 genotyped donors, 65% to 90% were placed in the genetic ancestry cluster associated with self-reported Caucasian donors. The study aimed to test whether cataloging public T cell receptors could reveal signatures of past pathogen exposure. A separate validation cohort of over 95 different subjects was used in addition to the approximately 670-subject first cohort. All discovery cohort repertoires had been generated on a single sequencing platform. Roughly 5 DR-DQ haplotypes were handled as single units for association and clustering because linkage in the cohort was strong. To predict cytomegalovirus infection status, the study brought together high-throughput TCR immunosequencing, statistical association of individual TCRs with disease status, and machine learning. Among 398 genotyped donors of the cohort, an average of roughly 240,000 unique TCR beta nucleotide sequences were sequenced per donor, 15% to 20% of them non-productive. Approximately 330 gigabases of sequencing data and around 85 million unique TCR sequences made up an early release that covered several hundred HLA-typed donors.

Library preparation employed the immunoSEQ multiplex PCR assay. The multiplex PCR relied on a mix of 60 forward primers for TCR Vbeta segments and 13 reverse primers for TCR Jbeta segments. The CDR3 region of rearranged TCR beta genes was amplified from genomic DNA by a multiplex PCR assay. Amplified TCR beta libraries were sequenced as 87-base-pair reads on the Illumina HiSeq System. The study's processing was this. A later analysis counted approximately 74 million unique TCR beta chains across the 690 or so repertoires, and some 11 million of these chains were shared by at least two donors. A nearest-neighbor algorithm error-corrected the raw reads and collapsed the reads into unique sequences, merging closely related sequences to remove PCR and sequencing errors. V, D and J gene segments were assigned by aligning CDR3 sequences to IMGT reference sequences. For a sequence to be retained, a match of at least six nucleotides was required to both a V gene segment and a J gene segment. A rearrangement was called productive if the CDR3 had no stop codons and remained in frame with V and J, and every other rearrangement was called non-productive. CDR3 was defined according to IMGT convention as the region running from the second conserved V-encoded cysteine to the conserved J-encoded phenylalanine. The earlier analysis of about 570 of the donors excluded any sequence lacking an unambiguous match to a single V gene segment. An earlier analysis of just under 600 of the donors called V segments functional above 56.7% productive rearrangements and segregating when the between-donor standard deviation exceeded 5%. A statistical classification framework was built to diagnose cytomegalovirus status from the catalog of TCR beta chain sequences. A later analysis assigned V and J genes by comparing TCR nucleotide sequences with IMGT/GENE-DB human TR gene sequences. The TCRdist pipeline was used in a later analysis to assign CDR3 sequences and most-parsimonious VDJ recombination scenarios. In a later analysis, each TCR beta chain was defined by its CDR3 amino acid sequence together with its V-gene family, and reads without a unique V-gene family were excluded. A later analysis removed 592 highly shared, low-generation-probability nucleotide sequences to deal with suspected cross-contamination and a sequencing artifact. In a later analysis, a clonal expansion index was calculated for each public chain from normalized within-repertoire ranks of inferred template counts. In a later analysis, generation probabilities were computed using a VDJ recombination model fitted to out-of-frame rearrangements, and the results were checked against IGoR. In a later analysis, TCR-TCR, TCR-HLA and TCR-CMV co-occurrence was scored with hypergeometric tests, and a repertoire-size bias correction was applied to TCR pairs. A later analysis estimated false discovery rates by permuting HLA or CMV assignments 20 times. A later analysis grouped co-occurring TCRs with DBSCAN, adding TCRdist sequence similarity when clustering within HLA-allele-positive subsets. Repertoires with fewer than 30,000 or more than 120,000 public chains were left out of co-occurrence clustering, as were five repertoires with anomalous nucleotide sharing. Entries here come from immuneACCESS through TCRdb and include only in-frame sequences with V and J called. Some clones fail to appear in such tables; in the studies checked, an unresolved V gene covers under half of the shortfall, and the cause of the remainder is unknown. Clone size and V and J calls were adopted from that table, with D and trimming inferred from the DNA. For this sample there are 120,000 or so clones; over 9.5% appear just once. The leading ten clones occupy approximately 4.4% of the sample.

The germline ends are 16 bases apart after V is trimmed by 2 bases and J by 3 bases. The CDR3 numbers 16 residues from cysteine through phenylalanine. Just the 48-base CDR3 DNA is kept, in frame starting at base 1. Via the germline V gene, CDR1 is KGHSH and CDR2 LQKENI. In the case of this clone: No antigen is known for it. Base qualities are not recorded, but no much larger clone differs from it by a single base.

Points the paper makes about the study in general: In a later analysis, HLA-associated TCR beta chains were found to be more clonally expanded and to have lower generation probabilities than equally common non-associated chains. In a later genetic analysis, fewer N-insertions in productive TCRs were reported among donors in an Asian-associated ancestry cluster than the roughly 700-donor mean. V-gene and J-gene trimming of TCR beta chains was associated with a missense DCLRE1C variant in a later genetic analysis, and the association was replicated in an independent cohort. When HLA alleles, especially DR and DQ, strongly co-occurred, TCR associations were difficult to assign to individual alleles. CMV serostatus was the only immune exposure information available for the cohort. Broadly in line with IMGT annotations, most TCR beta V segments showed up in productive rearrangements about 87% or about 30% of the time in an earlier analysis of 587 of the donors. Linkage disequilibrium might explain the correlated functional status among segregating V segments, but an unknown experimental factor could not be excluded. According to a later analysis, TCR association rates differed among HLA loci, with DRB1 alleles showing the most associated TCRs and HLA-C alleles showing the fewest. In a later analysis, most CMV-associated TCR beta chains were found to appear HLA-restricted, with HLA associations seemingly driven largely by CMV exposure. Only TCR beta chains were sequenced in this cohort, and the absence of alpha or paired-chain data limited detectable features. The study listed 150 to 200 TCR beta chains as associated with cytomegalovirus. The presence/absence analyses assumed that sequencing depth was roughly uniform across donors, and that assumption may not be true. The sequencing pipeline was judged likely to have produced a cluster of highly shared sequence variants as a technical artifact. A few of the identified cytomegalovirus-associated TCR beta chains were confirmed in vitro to be specific for cytomegalovirus antigens. Specific HLA alleles were associated with roughly 17,000 TCR beta sequences at a false discovery rate of 0.05 in a later analysis. HLA typing was unavailable for some donors at each locus, so association tests used only the typed subset. A further reported finding was that TCR beta sequences accurately predicted the HLA-A and HLA-B alleles for most subjects in the first cohort. Some IMGT-functional V segments, including TRBV6-2 and TRBV6-3, could not be told apart with the 87-base-pair reads, so those segments were excluded. According to a later analysis, parvovirus B19, influenza, CMV and Epstein-Barr virus appeared linked to several top co-occurrence clusters. Most TCR sequences were observed very rarely across donors, whereas some public TCRs were present in many individuals. The classifier was reported to diagnose cytomegalovirus status with high specificity and sensitivity in both the original cohort and the validation cohort. The authors suggested that the approach could potentially be generalized to other disease states and immunological phenotypes. Because counts were too low, roughly 17 rarely observed V segments, including chromosome 9 orphons, were left out of the earlier analysis of approximately 580 of the donors.

In total, just over 650 healthy bone marrow donors made up the cohort. At the time of sampling, every cohort member was nominally healthy, though immune exposures that went unrecorded were likely present. The donor was CMV seropositive and belonged to the group of about 290 seropositive cohort members. Each donor provided a peripheral blood sample, and peripheral blood mononuclear cells were used for TCR beta sequencing. Genomic DNA was extracted from the blood cell samples with the Qiagen DNeasy Blood Extraction Kit. Rearrangement joined TRBV18 to TRBJ1-1; the D gene is perhaps TRBD1, on 6 matching bases. This clonotype was sampled from a woman aged 18-29 years in good health and CMV-seropositive. Sequenced: PBMCs. The CDR3 sequence is CASSPSFLGADTEAFF. The DNA sequence follows: TGTGCCAGCTCACCATCCTTTCTGGGGGCGGACACTGAAGCTTTCTTT.